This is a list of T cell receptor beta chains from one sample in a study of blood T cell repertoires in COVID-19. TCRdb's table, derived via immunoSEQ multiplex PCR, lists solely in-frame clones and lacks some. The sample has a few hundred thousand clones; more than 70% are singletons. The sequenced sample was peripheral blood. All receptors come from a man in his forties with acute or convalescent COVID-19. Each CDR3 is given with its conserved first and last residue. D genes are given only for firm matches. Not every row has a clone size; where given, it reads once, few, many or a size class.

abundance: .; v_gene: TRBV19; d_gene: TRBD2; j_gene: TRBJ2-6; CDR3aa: CASSSRGDSGANVLTF; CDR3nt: TGTGCCAGTAGTAGCCGGGGGGACTCTGGGGCCAACGTCCTGACTTTC
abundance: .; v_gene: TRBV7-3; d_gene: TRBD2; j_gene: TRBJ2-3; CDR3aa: CASSPTGTRGADTQYF; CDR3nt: TGTGCCAGCAGCCCTACCGGGACTAGGGGGGCAGATACGCAGTATTTT
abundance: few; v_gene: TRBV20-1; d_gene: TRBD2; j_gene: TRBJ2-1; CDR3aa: CSASREASGGGVVREQFF; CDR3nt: TGCAGTGCTAGTCGGGAGGCTAGCGGGGGAGGGGTCGTTCGGGAGCAGTTCTTC
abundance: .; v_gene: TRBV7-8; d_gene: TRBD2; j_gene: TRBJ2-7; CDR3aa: CASSLNGVASGLFEQYF; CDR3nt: TGTGCCAGCAGCCTCAATGGAGTGGCTAGCGGTTTATTCGAGCAGTACTTC
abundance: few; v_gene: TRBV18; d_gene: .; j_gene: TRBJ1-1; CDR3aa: CASSNQGRNTEAFF; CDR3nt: TGTGCCAGCTCAAACCAGGGTCGGAACACTGAAGCTTTCTTT
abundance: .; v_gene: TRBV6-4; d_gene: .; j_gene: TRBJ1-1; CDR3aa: CASSEGYPNTEAFF; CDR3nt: TGTGCCAGCAGTGAGGGCTACCCAAACACTGAAGCTTTCTTT
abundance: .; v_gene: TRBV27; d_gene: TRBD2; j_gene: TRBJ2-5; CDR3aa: CASSPPGGAQETQYF; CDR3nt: TGTGCCAGCAGTCCCCCCGGGGGGGCCCAAGAGACCCAGTACTTC
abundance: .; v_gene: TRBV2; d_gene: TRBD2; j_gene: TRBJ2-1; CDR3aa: CASRGLAGSPQFF; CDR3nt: TGTGCCAGCCGGGGACTAGCGGGGTCCCCCCAGTTCTTC
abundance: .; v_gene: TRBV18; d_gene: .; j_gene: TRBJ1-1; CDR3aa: CASSPPHRNTEAFF; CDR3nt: TGTGCCAGCTCACCACCTCACAGGAACACTGAAGCTTTCTTT
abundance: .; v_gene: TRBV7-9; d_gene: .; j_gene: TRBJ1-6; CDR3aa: CASSPQGLGNSPLHF; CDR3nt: TGTGCCAGCAGCCCCCAGGGGCTGGGTAATTCACCCCTCCACTTT
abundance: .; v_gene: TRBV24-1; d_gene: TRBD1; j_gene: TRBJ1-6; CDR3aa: CATSDLESRDRALGDNSPLHF; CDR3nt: TGTGCCACCAGTGATTTGGAGTCCCGGGACAGAGCCCTTGGGGATAATTCACCCCTCCACTTT
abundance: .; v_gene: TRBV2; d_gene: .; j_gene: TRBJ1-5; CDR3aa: CASSVAGISNQPQHF; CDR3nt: TGTGCCAGCAGTGTGGCGGGTATCAGCAATCAGCCCCAGCATTTT
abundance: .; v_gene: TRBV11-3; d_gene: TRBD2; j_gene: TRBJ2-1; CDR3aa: CASSAGGSYNEQFF; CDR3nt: TGTGCCAGCAGCGCGGGGGGCTCCTACAATGAGCAGTTCTTC
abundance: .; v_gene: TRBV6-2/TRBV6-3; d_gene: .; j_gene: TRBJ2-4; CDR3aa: CASSYGLAVAKNIQYF; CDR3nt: TGTGCCAGCAGTTACGGGTTAGCGGTAGCCAAAAACATTCAGTACTTC
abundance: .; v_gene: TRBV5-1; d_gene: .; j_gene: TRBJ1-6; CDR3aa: CASSLVGEGSPLHF; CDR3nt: TGCGCCAGCAGCTTGGTCGGTGAGGGTTCACCCCTCCACTTT
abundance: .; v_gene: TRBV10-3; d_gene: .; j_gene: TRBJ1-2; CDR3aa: CAIRGGPNGNGYTF; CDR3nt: TGTGCCATCAGGGGAGGACCAAACGGAAATGGCTACACCTTC
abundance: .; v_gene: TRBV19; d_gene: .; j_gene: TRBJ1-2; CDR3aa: CASSEGTSRGIYGYTF; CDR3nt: TGTGCCAGTAGTGAGGGGACATCGCGGGGGATTTATGGCTACACCTTC
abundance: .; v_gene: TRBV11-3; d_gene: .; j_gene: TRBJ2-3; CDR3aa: CASSTGTDTQYF; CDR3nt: TGTGCCAGCAGTACGGGAACAGATACGCAGTATTTT